This T cell receptor beta chain appears in the sequencing data of a study of shared clonotypes between healthy human individuals. Looking at the study overall: The donor group consisted of two women and three men, aged 18 to 49.

Per germline, CDR1 MDHEN and CDR2 SYDVKM. V lost 6 bases and J lost 3, with 18 bases in between. The CDR3 consists of 15 residues. The assay used deep level. Sequencing used immunoSEQ multiplex PCR; TCRdb keeps in-frame clones, though not all of them. The table includes fewer than 700,000 clones, just over 75% detected once. Study-wide results and limits: How much donors shared clonotypes was expected to be affected by sequencing depth.

A note on this clone: The antigen is not known.

The clonotype comes from a woman aged 40 to 50 in good health. Some clones in this sample may be carry-over from other donors' samples. The chain couples TRBV28 to TRBJ2-7; D may match TRBD1 or TRBD2 (6 bases each). Sample: PBMCs. Here the CDR3 DNA reads TGTGCCAGCAGGAGTAGGGGGGCCCTCCACTACGAGCAGTACTTC. Its translation is CASRSRGALHYEQYF.